A single T cell receptor (beta chain) is shown here with its context. Its antigen is unidentified. This record comes from a study of identical twins. Broader study findings: Model-predicted out-of-frame TCR alpha sharing fell below observed values in monozygotic twins.

Germline trimming cut 4 bases from V and 0 bases from J; bases unmatched to any gene: 13. Germline CDR1 is SGHAT and CDR2 is FQNNGV. This CDR3 contains 19 residues. TCRdb re-derived calls from the 5' RACE reads in MiXCR, one entry per CDR3 protein. Of hundreds of thousands of distinct CDR3 sequences in the sample, less than 10% were seen once. This sample was also put to use in a study of yellow fever vaccine responses in identical twins.

This TCR came from a woman aged 18-29 years in good health. Sequenced material: PBMCs. The chain carries TRBV11-2 and TRBJ2-3; 10 nucleotides align to TRBD2. CDR3 DNA sequence: TGTGCCAGCAGCTCAGAAGTCTCGGGTAGCGGGAGGAGCACAGATACGCAGTATTTT. Its translation: CASSSEVSGSGRSTDTQYF. Combining the CDR3 with reference TRBV11-2 and TRBJ2-3 gives the whole variable domain EAGVAQSPRYKIIEKRQSVAFWCNPISGHATLYWYQQILGQGPKLLIQFQNNGVVDDSQLPKDRFSAERLKGVDSTLKIQPAKLEDSAVYLCASSSEVSGSGRSTDTQYFGPGTRLTVL.